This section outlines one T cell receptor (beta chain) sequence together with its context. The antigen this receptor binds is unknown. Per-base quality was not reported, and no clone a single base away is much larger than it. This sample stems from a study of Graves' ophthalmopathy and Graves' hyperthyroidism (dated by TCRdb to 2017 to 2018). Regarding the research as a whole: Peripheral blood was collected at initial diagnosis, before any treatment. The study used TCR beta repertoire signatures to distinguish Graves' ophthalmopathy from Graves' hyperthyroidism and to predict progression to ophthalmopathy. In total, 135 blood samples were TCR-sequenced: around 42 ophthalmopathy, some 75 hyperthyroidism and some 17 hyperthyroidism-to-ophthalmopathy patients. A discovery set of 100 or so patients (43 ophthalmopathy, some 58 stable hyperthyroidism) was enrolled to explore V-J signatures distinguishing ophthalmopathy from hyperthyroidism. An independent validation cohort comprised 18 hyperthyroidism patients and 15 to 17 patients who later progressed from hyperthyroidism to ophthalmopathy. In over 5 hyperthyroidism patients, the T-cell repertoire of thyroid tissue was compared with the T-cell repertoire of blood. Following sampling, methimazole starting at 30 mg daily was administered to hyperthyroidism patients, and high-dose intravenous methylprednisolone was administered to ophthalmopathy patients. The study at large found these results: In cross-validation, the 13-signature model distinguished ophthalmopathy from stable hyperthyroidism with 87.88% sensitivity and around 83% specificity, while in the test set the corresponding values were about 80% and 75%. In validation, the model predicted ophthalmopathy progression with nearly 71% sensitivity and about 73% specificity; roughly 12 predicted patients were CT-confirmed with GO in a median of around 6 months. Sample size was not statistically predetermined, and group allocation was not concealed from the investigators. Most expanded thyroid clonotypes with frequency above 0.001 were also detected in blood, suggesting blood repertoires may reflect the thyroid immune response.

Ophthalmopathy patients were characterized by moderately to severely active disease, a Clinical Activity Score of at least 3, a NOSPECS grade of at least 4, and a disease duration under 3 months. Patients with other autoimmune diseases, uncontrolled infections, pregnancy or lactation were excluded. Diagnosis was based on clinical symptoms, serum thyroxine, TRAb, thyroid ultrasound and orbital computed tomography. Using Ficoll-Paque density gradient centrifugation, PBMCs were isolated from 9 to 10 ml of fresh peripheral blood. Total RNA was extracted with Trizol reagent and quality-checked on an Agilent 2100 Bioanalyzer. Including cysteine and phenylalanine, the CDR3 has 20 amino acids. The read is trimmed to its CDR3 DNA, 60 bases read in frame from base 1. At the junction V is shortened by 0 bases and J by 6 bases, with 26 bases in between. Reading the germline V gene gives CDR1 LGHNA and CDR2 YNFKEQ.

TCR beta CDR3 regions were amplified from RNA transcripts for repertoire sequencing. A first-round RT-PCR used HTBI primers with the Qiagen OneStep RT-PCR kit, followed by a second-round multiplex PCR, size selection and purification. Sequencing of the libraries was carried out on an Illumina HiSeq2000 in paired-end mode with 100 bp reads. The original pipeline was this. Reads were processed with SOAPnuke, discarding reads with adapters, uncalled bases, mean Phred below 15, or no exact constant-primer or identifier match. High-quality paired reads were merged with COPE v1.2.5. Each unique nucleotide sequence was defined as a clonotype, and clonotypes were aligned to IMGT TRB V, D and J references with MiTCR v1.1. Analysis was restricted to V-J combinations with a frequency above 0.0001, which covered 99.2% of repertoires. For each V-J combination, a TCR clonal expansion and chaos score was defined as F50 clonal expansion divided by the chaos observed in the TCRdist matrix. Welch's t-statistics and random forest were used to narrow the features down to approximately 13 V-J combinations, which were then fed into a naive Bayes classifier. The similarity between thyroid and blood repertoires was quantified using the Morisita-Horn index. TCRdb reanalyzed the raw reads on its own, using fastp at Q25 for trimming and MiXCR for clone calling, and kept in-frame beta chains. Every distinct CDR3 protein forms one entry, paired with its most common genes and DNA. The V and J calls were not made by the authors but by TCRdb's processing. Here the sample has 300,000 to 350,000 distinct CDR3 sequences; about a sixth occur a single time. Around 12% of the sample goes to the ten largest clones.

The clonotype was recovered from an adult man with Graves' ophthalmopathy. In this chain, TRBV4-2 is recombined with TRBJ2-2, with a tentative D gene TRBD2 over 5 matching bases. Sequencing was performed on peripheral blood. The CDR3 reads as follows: CASSQDPRALQKSRPGELFF. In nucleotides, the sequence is TGTGCCAGCAGCCAAGATCCGAGGGCACTTCAGAAATCGAGGCCCGGGGAGCTGTTTTTT.